The 24 T cell receptor beta chains below come from one sample, sequenced in a study of cytomegalovirus exposure and HLA in healthy donors. The PCR contained 60 Vbeta and 13 Jbeta primers. TCRdb keeps only in-frame clones here, not all; method: immunoSEQ multiplex PCR. The repertoire holds over 50,000 clones, 70% to 90% seen once, with over 1.2% in the top ten. The specimen sequenced was PBMCs. The receptors shown here come from a man aged 25-45 years in good health and CMV-seropositive.

There are a few counts of this clone. This chain uses TRBV30 with TRBJ2-5, with D perhaps matching TRBD2 (6 bases). This CDR3 has 10 residues. V was cut by 8 bases and J by 2 bases, with 6 bases left in between. The germline V gene encodes CDR1 GTSNPN and CDR2 SVGIG (reference sequence). As DNA, the CDR3 is TGTGCCGGGGGGCAAGAGACCCAGTACTTC. As protein: CAGGQETQYF.

This chain uses TRBV29-1 with TRBJ2-2; TRBD2 is a possible D gene (5 bases). The germline gives CDR1 SQVTM, CDR2 ANQGSEA. The CDR3 length is 13 residues. V was clipped by 4 bases and J by 6 bases, with 12 bases between them. The CDR3 coding sequence is TGCAGCGTTGGAGGGTCCCTGGCCGGGGAGCTGTTTTTT. Protein sequence: CSVGGSLAGELFF.

The J gene is TRBJ1-1, the V gene TRBV29-1; TRBD1 aligns across 7 bases. Germline CDR1 and CDR2: SQVTM and ANQGSEA. The CDR3 has 15 amino acids. After removal of 4 bases from V and 7 bases from J, the junction contained 15 bases not matched to a gene. Here the CDR3 DNA reads TGCAGCGTTGCCACAGGGGTAGTTCCTACCTATGAAGCTTTCTTT. Amino acids: CSVATGVVPTYEAFF.

V is TRBV27 and J is TRBJ2-1, with 11 bases matching TRBD2. The germline V gene has CDR1 MNHEY and CDR2 SMNVEV (reference sequence). The CDR3 sequence is 14 residues long. The V and J ends lost 6 bases and 6 bases, in that order; junction bases with no gene match: 4. CDR3 bases: TGTGCCAGCAGGGGTAGCGGGAGGGCCAATGAGCAGTTCTTC. Its protein product is CASRGSGRANEQFF.

This chain joins TRBV11-3 and TRBJ2-3; D possibly corresponds to TRBD2 (6 bases). Germline V gene lookup returns CDR1 SGHNT and CDR2 YENEEA. The CDR3 is 13 amino acids. The V and J ends lost 1 base and 10 bases respectively, with 12 bases between them. This chain's CDR3 is CASSLVSGGPQYF. Written as DNA, the CDR3 is TGTGCCAGCAGCTTAGTGTCCGGAGGGCCGCAGTATTTT.

This chain's CDR3 is CAFQPVDRFITDTQYF. The CDR3 bases are TGTGCCTTCCAACCCGTTGACAGATTTATCACAGATACGCAGTATTTT. The chain links TRBV30 to TRBJ2-3, with D perhaps TRBD1 (5 bases). This CDR3 spans 16 amino acids. V gave up 7 bases and J gave up 2 bases, with 22 bases separating them. Germline CDR1 and CDR2: GTSNPN and SVGIG (reference sequence).

This clone is termed medium-sized. This CDR3 reads CASSEGQGIYGYTF. The CDR3 DNA is TGTGCCAGCAGTGAAGGCCAGGGAATCTATGGCTACACCTTC. This chain uses TRBV6-1 with TRBJ1-2; D is perhaps TRBD1 (5 bases). Looked up from germline, CDR1 is MNHNS and CDR2 is SASEGT. The CDR3 has 14 amino acids. Trimming left V 1 base short and J 4 bases short, with 10 bases between.

The CDR3 nucleotides read TGCGCCAGCAGCTTGGACACTAGCGGGAGGGCCGGGGATTTTGAGCAGTTCTTC. Its translation is CASSLDTSGRAGDFEQFF. The V gene is TRBV5-1, the J gene TRBJ2-1; 13 bases match TRBD2. CDR1 is SGHRS, CDR2 YFSETQ, per germline. The CDR3 consists of 18 residues. V was pared by 0 bases and J by 9 bases, with 12 bases of the junction left unmatched.

The chain links TRBV29-1 to TRBJ1-5, with D possibly being TRBD1 (6 bases). V dropped 6 bases and J dropped 6 bases, with 18 bases sitting between them. Germline V gives CDR1 SQVTM, CDR2 ANQGSEA. The CDR3 consists of 14 residues. DNA for the CDR3: TGCAGCGTACGTGGGTCTGGGGGCGGTCAGCCCCAGCATTTT. Encoded protein: CSVRGSGGGQPQHF.

The chain combines TRBV9 with TRBJ1-3; no reliable D call. This CDR3 comprises 14 residues. Trimming shortened V by 2 bases and J by 0 bases, and 6 bases separated the two germline ends. Germline lookup yields CDR1 SGDLS and CDR2 YYNGEE. This CDR3 is CASSVASSGNTIYF. The CDR3 DNA follows: TGTGCCAGCAGCGTCGCCAGCTCTGGAAACACCATATATTTT.

This clone appeared once. This chain links TRBV5-1 with TRBJ1-2; 10 bases line up with TRBD1. J was trimmed by 6 bases and V by 5 bases; bases with no gene match: 4. The CDR3 contains 13 residues. Germline CDR1 SGHRS, CDR2 YFSETQ. The CDR3 region has the DNA TGCGCCAGCAGTTCCGGACAGGGGGATGGCTACACCTTC. This translates into CASSSGQGDGYTF.

V gene TRBV11-3 combines with J gene TRBJ1-4; TRBD1 is a possible D gene (5 bases). Trimming stripped 3 bases from V and 7 bases from J, with 6 bases between. Germline values: CDR1 SGHNT, CDR2 YENEEA. The CDR3 loop spans 12 amino acids. This chain's CDR3 is CASSFGGEKLFF. The CDR3 nucleotides are TGTGCCAGCAGCTTCGGGGGTGAAAAACTGTTTTTT.

The V and J genes are TRBV11-3 and TRBJ2-7; 8 bases agree with TRBD2. V was pared by 5 bases and J by 5 bases, with 8 bases of the junction left unmatched. The V gene's germline CDR1 is SGHNT and CDR2 YENEEA. The CDR3 extends over 14 amino acids. CDR3 DNA: TGTGCCAGCAGCGCCAGCCCAGCGGGAGACGAGCAGTACTTC. Amino acid sequence: CASSASPAGDEQYF.

The rearrangement links TRBV5-4 to TRBJ1-2; D may be TRBD1 (6 bases). Germline CDR1 is SGHNT and CDR2 is YYREEE (reference sequence). This CDR3 comprises 13 residues. Trimming shortened V by 0 bases and J by 5 bases, and 8 bases separated the two germline ends. DNA for the CDR3: TGTGCCAGCAGCTTGGAGGGGGATTATGGCTACACCTTC. Encoded protein: CASSLEGDYGYTF.

The chain employs TRBV27 and TRBJ2-7; no definite D call. In germline, CDR1 is MNHEY, CDR2 SMNVEV (reference sequence). The CDR3 has 13 amino acids. Trimming shortened V by 7 bases and J by 3 bases, and 13 bases separated the two germline ends. CDR3 amino acids: CASTFSPGYEQYF. The CDR3, as DNA: TGTGCCAGCACTTTCTCCCCCGGCTACGAGCAGTACTTC.

This chain connects TRBV5-4 to TRBJ2-2, with TRBD1 matching over 7 bases. This CDR3 spans 15 amino acids. J gave up 7 bases and V 4 bases, and 10 bases lay outside the gene matches. Germline V gives CDR1 SGHNT, CDR2 YYREEE (reference sequence). The CDR3 region has the DNA TGTGCCAGCAGCCTGACAGGGATTGATGTCGGGGAGCTGTTTTTT. Translating it yields CASSLTGIDVGELFF.

In DNA form, the CDR3 reads TGTGCCAGCAGGAGAGATTGGGAGCGGAATGAGCAGTTCTTC. Protein sequence: CASRRDWERNEQFF. This chain connects TRBV27 to TRBJ2-1; tentative D call: TRBD2 (5 bases). The CDR3 totals 14 residues. The germline CDR1 and CDR2 sequences are MNHEY and SMNVEV (reference sequence). Between the trimmed V and J ends, which lost 6 bases and 7 bases, there was a span of 16 bases.

The chain carries TRBV27 and TRBJ1-1; TRBD1 might be the D (6 bases). Germline values: CDR1 MNHEY, CDR2 SMNVEV (reference sequence). V was trimmed by 5 bases and J by 6 bases, leaving 13 bases between them. The length of the CDR3 is 13 residues. The CDR3 DNA follows: TGTGCCAGCAGTAAAACAGGGATAGCTGAAGCTTTCTTT. Its protein product is CASSKTGIAEAFF.

The chain has TRBV6-5 and TRBJ1-2, with a tentative D call TRBD1 (6 bases). Germline-derived CDR1 and CDR2 are MNHEY and SVGAGI. The V and J ends lost 2 bases and 1 base respectively, with 14 bases between them. This CDR3 has 16 amino acids. The CDR3 DNA sequence: TGTGCCAGCAGTTACACCCGGACAGAGCATAACTATGGCTACACCTTC. Protein product: CASSYTRTEHNYGYTF.

CDR3: CASSLRQGVTGELFF. CDR3 sequence (DNA): TGTGCCAGCTCGCTCCGACAGGGGGTCACCGGGGAGCTGTTTTTT. This chain joins TRBV18 and TRBJ2-2; 9 bases match TRBD1. Germline V gives CDR1 KGHSH, CDR2 LQKENI. The CDR3 runs 15 residues. Trimming took 6 bases from V and 4 from J; bases not matched to a gene: 6.

In its sample, this clone was seen once. The chain is built from TRBV29-1 and TRBJ1-1; 9 bases are shared with TRBD1. The V gene's germline CDR1 is SQVTM and CDR2 ANQGSEA. This CDR3 region has 14 residues. The V gene end was trimmed by 7 bases and the J gene end by 4 bases; junction bases not matched to a gene: 10. This chain's CDR3 is CSDARDRAFTEAFF. CDR3 in DNA: TGCAGCGACGCCCGGGACAGGGCTTTCACTGAAGCTTTCTTT.

This clone was observed once. This chain connects TRBV18 to TRBJ1-2, with 9 bases lining up with TRBD1. V was clipped by 4 bases and J by 4 bases; unmatched bases: 7. The CDR3 totals 15 residues. Germline values: CDR1 KGHSH, CDR2 LQKENI. The CDR3 DNA follows: TGTGCCAGCTCACGCAACAGGGGGCGGGCCTATGGCTACACCTTC. Its translation: CASSRNRGRAYGYTF.

The CDR3 region is CATSRGGFTDTQYF. CDR3 DNA sequence: TGTGCCACCAGCAGAGGAGGCTTCACAGATACGCAGTATTTT. The rearrangement joins TRBV15 to TRBJ2-3; unclear D gene. V lost 1 base to trimming and J lost 2 bases, with 7 bases between them. CDR1 is LNHNV and CDR2 is YYDKDF in the germline V gene (reference sequence). This CDR3 is 14 amino acids long.

V and J are TRBV7-9 and TRBJ1-3; 10 bases are shared with TRBD1. V was clipped by 4 bases and J by 0 bases; unmatched bases: 9. CDR1 SEHNR and CDR2 FQNEAQ come from the germline V gene (reference sequence). This CDR3 spans 18 amino acids. CDR3 coding DNA: TGTGCCAGCAGCTCCGGGACAGGGGCCCTATTCTCTGGAAACACCATATATTTT. Protein sequence: CASSSGTGALFSGNTIYF.